These 20 T cell receptor beta chains share one sample of origin, sequenced in a study of cytomegalovirus exposure and HLA in healthy donors. The PCR ran on 60 Vbeta and 13 Jbeta primers. Sequencing used immunoSEQ multiplex PCR; TCRdb keeps in-frame clones, though not all of them. This table holds under 150,000 clones, around 70% found once. Source material: PBMCs. All receptors derive from a human donor in good health.

The chain links TRBV27 to TRBJ2-3; 7 bases are a match to TRBD1. CDR3 length: 18 amino acids. Germline CDR1 is MNHEY and CDR2 is SMNVEV (reference sequence). Germline trimming cut 9 bases from V and 0 bases from J; bases unmatched to any gene: 18. CDR3 residues: CASRTHTPNRGSTDTQYF. The CDR3 bases are TGTGCCAGTAGAACTCATACCCCAAACAGGGGCAGCACAGATACGCAGTATTTT.

The chain uses TRBV5-1 and TRBJ2-7, with 12 bases that match TRBD2. From germline, CDR1 is SGHRS and CDR2 YFSETQ. V shed 1 base, J shed 2 bases, and the junction held 7 bases outside the gene matches. The CDR3 has 17 amino acids. The chain's CDR3 is CASSLRGTSGLTYEQYF. The CDR3 nucleotides read TGCGCCAGCAGCTTGAGAGGGACTAGCGGGTTGACCTACGAGCAGTACTTC.

V and J are TRBV29-1 and TRBJ2-7; TRBD1 matches at 9 bases. The CDR3 totals 15 residues. The germline V gene has CDR1 SQVTM and CDR2 ANQGSEA. Losses at the gene ends were 6 bases for V and 5 bases for J; bases not matched to a gene: 14. The CDR3, as DNA: TGCAGCGTCACTATACCGGGACAGGGACTCGACGAGCAGTACTTC. Translating gives CSVTIPGQGLDEQYF.

The chain uses TRBV5-4 and TRBJ1-1; 7 bases match TRBD1. CDR3 length: 14 amino acids. V gave up 0 bases and J gave up 4 bases; unmatched junction bases: 3. Per germline, CDR1 SGHNT and CDR2 YYREEE (reference sequence). The CDR3 bases are TGTGCCAGCAGCTTGGAACAGGGGAGCACTGAAGCTTTCTTT. Amino acid sequence: CASSLEQGSTEAFF.

The V call is TRBV18, the J call TRBJ1-4; no reliable D call. The germline V gene encodes CDR1 KGHSH and CDR2 LQKENI. The CDR3 has 14 residues. Between the trimmed V and J ends, which lost 2 bases and 5 bases, there was a span of 9 bases. CDR3 in DNA: TGTGCCAGCTCACCAGAACTAATGAATGAAAAACTGTTTTTT. This gives the protein CASSPELMNEKLFF. Using reference TRBV18 and TRBJ1-4 for the parts outside the CDR3, the full variable domain is NAGVMQNPRHLVRRRGQEARLRCSPMKGHSHVYWYRQLPEEGLKFMVYLQKENIIDESGMPKERFSAEFPKEGPSILRIQQVVRGDSAAYFCASSPELMNEKLFFGSGTQLSVL.

The chain is built from TRBV11-1 and TRBJ2-1, with 10 bases fitting TRBD2. The CDR3 length is 16 residues. Germline V lookup: CDR1 SGHAT, CDR2 FQDESV (reference sequence). With 5 bases clipped from V and 10 bases from J, the junction kept 14 bases outside the gene matches. Here the CDR3 reads CASSQGWTSGLGEQFF. In nucleotides, the CDR3 is TGTGCCAGCAGCCAGGGGTGGACTAGCGGACTTGGGGAGCAGTTCTTC.

The rearrangement uses TRBV7-2 and TRBJ1-6; 11 positions match TRBD1. Germline V CDR1 and CDR2: SGHTA, FQGNSA. The CDR3 totals 16 residues. V shed 5 bases, J shed 8 bases, and the junction held 8 bases outside the gene matches. The CDR3 loop is CASSLGQGAPYSPLHF. CDR3 DNA sequence: TGTGCCAGCAGCCTAGGACAGGGGGCGCCGTATTCACCCCTCCACTTT.

The J gene is TRBJ2-1, the V gene TRBV10-3; 8 nucleotides align to TRBD2. CDR3 length: 17 amino acids. Germline CDR1 reads ENHRY; CDR2 reads SYGVKD. Trimming at V came to 0 bases and at J to 4 bases, leaving 8 bases not matched to a gene. CDR3: CAISESREGLGYNEQFF. As DNA, the CDR3 is TGTGCCATCAGTGAGTCACGGGAGGGCCTGGGATACAATGAGCAGTTCTTC.

The chain carries TRBV9 and TRBJ1-1; TRBD1 aligns across 10 bases. V trimming: 3 bases; J trimming: 0 bases; junction bases outside the gene matches: 2. Germline CDR1 is SGDLS and CDR2 is YYNGEE. The CDR3 consists of 15 residues. CDR3 coding DNA: TGTGCCAGCAGCGGACAGGGGGCGGTGAACACTGAAGCTTTCTTT. Translated, it gives CASSGQGAVNTEAFF.

This chain joins TRBV6-5 and TRBJ2-6, with a weak D call TRBD1 (6 bases). V was trimmed by 7 bases and J by 0 bases, leaving 10 bases between them. The CDR3 runs to 15 residues. CDR1 MNHEY and CDR2 SVGAGI come from the germline V gene. The CDR3 spells CASKLTGSGANVLTF. For the CDR3, the DNA is TGTGCCAGCAAGCTGACAGGCTCTGGGGCCAACGTCCTGACTTTC.

The table lists this clone with a few counts. This chain connects TRBV7-2 to TRBJ2-2; TRBD1 matches 7 bases. The junction had 11 bases not matched to a gene; V was cut back by 5 bases and J by 2 bases. Germline CDR1 and CDR2: SGHTA and FQGNSA. CDR3 length equals 17 residues. The CDR3 here is CASSPTGRLTNTGELFF. In nucleotides, the CDR3 is TGTGCCAGCAGCCCGACAGGGCGACTCACTAACACCGGGGAGCTGTTTTTT.

In its sample, this clone was seen a few times. V usage is TRBV7-3 and J usage is TRBJ2-6, with 7 bases that match TRBD1. The CDR3 spans 17 residues. The V segment lost 5 bases and the J segment 0 bases; nucleotides outside the gene matches: 7. The germline V gene encodes CDR1 SGHTA and CDR2 FQGTGA. The CDR3 DNA reads TGTGCCAGCAGCCGGGACAGCGCTTTCTCTGGGGCCAACGTCCTGACTTTC. Amino acids: CASSRDSAFSGANVLTF.

The chain combines TRBV15 with TRBJ1-3, with D possibly TRBD1 on 5 matching bases. Trimming shortened V by 3 bases and J by 0 bases, and 18 bases separated the two germline ends. Germline V gene sequence: CDR1 LNHNV, CDR2 YYDKDF (reference sequence). The CDR3 runs 18 residues. DNA of the CDR3: TGTGCCACCAGCAGGGGCGGTTGGACACAGCCCTCTGGAAACACCATATATTTT. It codes for CATSRGGWTQPSGNTIYF.

This clone appeared a single time. The J gene is TRBJ1-5, the V gene TRBV9; 7 positions agree with TRBD1. Trimming cost V 4 bases and J 0 bases; bases outside gene matches: 7. The CDR3 consists of 16 residues. Germline CDR1 reads SGDLS; CDR2 reads YYNGEE. CDR3 region: CASSRGTVDSNQPQHF. The DNA of the CDR3 is TGTGCCAGCAGCCGAGGGACAGTCGATAGCAATCAGCCCCAGCATTTT.

The chain has TRBV6-1 and TRBJ1-2, with 7 bases matching TRBD1. The CDR3 has 13 amino acids. The V gene end was trimmed by 6 bases and the J gene end by 9 bases; junction bases not matched to a gene: 10. Germline CDR1 and CDR2: MNHNS and SASEGT. CDR3 DNA sequence: TGTGCCAGCAGGATGGGAGGACAGGCGAGCTACACCTTC. Its protein is CASRMGGQASYTF.

This chain connects TRBV9 to TRBJ2-3; D not certain. V shed 2 bases and J shed 4 bases, with 11 bases lying between them. CDR1 is SGDLS and CDR2 is YYNGEE in the germline V gene. The CDR3 sequence is 14 residues long. The CDR3 DNA is TGTGCCAGCAGCGTCTCGAAGCCCCCAGATACGCAGTATTTT. Its protein is CASSVSKPPDTQYF.

About this clone itself: Its ends do not fully match the called genes, so a read error is possible. The chain carries TRBV7-9 and TRBJ2-7, with no clear D. The germline gives CDR1 SEHNR, CDR2 FQNEAQ (reference sequence). The CDR3 is 12 residues long. The CDR3 protein is CSSSLDFYEQYF. For the CDR3, the DNA is TGTTCCAGCAGCTTAGACTTCTACGAGCAGTACTTC.

The CDR3 protein is CARRDDTGELFF. The CDR3 DNA follows: TGTGCCAGGCGGGACGACACCGGGGAGCTGTTTTTT. The chain recombines TRBV7-9 with TRBJ2-2; D may be TRBD2 (6 bases). The V end was cut by 9 bases, the J end by 3 bases, with 8 bases between. The CDR3 consists of 12 residues. The germline CDR1 and CDR2 sequences are SEHNR and FQNEAQ (reference sequence). Combining the CDR3 with reference TRBV7-9 and TRBJ2-2 gives the whole variable domain DTGVSQNPRHKITKRGQNVTFRCDPISEHNRLYWYRQTLGQGPEFLTYFQNEAQLEKSRLLSDRFSAERPKGSFSTLEIQRTEQGDSAMYLCARRDDTGELFFGEGSRLTVL.

The count of this clone is one. The CDR3 loop is CASKLAGVTDTQYF. In DNA form, the CDR3 reads TGTGCCAGCAAACTAGCGGGAGTCACAGATACGCAGTATTTT. This chain links TRBV7-6 with TRBJ2-3, with 11 bases that match TRBD2. Germline trimming cut 7 bases from V and 2 bases from J; bases unmatched to any gene: 2. The CDR3 length is 14 residues. Germline V gene sequence: CDR1 SGHVS, CDR2 FNYEAQ.

The V gene is TRBV18, the J gene TRBJ1-1, with TRBD1 matching 7 bases. This CDR3 spans 15 amino acids. The J segment lost 3 bases and the V segment lost 2 bases, leaving 6 bases of the junction unmatched. The germline CDR1 and CDR2 sequences are KGHSH and LQKENI. The CDR3 is CASSPVSGGYTEAFF. The CDR3 nucleotides read TGTGCCAGCTCACCAGTCTCAGGGGGTTACACTGAAGCTTTCTTT.